Listed below are T cell receptor beta chains from one sample, sequenced in a study of somatic reversion in DOCK8 deficiency. TCRdb redid the calling of the multiplex PCR reads with MiXCR, one entry per CDR3 protein. The sample records 1,000 to 1,500 distinct CDR3 sequences, about 25% being singletons. Material: peripheral blood. Every receptor here comes from a human donor with DOCK8 deficiency. Both conserved end residues are part of each CDR3. The D gene is left open where the match is weak. Clone size is shown for a subset of rows, as once, few, many or a class of expanded clone.

D gene	V gene	clone size	J gene	CDR3 protein	CDR3 DNA
-	TRBV11-2	many	TRBJ2-7	CASSTTPYEQYF	TGTGCCAGCAGTACGACCCCCTACGAGCAGTACTTC
-	TRBV4-2	-	TRBJ2-2	CASSQEPRGWANTGELFF	TGTGCCAGCAGCCAAGAGCCTCGTGGCTGGGCGAACACCGGGGAGCTGTTTTTT
-	TRBV2	many	TRBJ2-7	CATENSDTYEQYF	TGTGCCACCGAAAATAGCGATACCTACGAGCAGTACTTC
-	TRBV7-9	few	TRBJ1-6	CASSLARSDRGNSPLHF	TGTGCCAGCAGCTTAGCGAGGTCAGACCGCGGCAATTCACCCCTCCACTTT
TRBD1	TRBV12-3/TRBV12-4	medium-sized	TRBJ1-3	CASSSRQGYGNTIYF	TGTGCCAGCAGTTCCCGACAGGGTTACGGAAACACCATATATTTT
-	TRBV4-1	few	TRBJ1-6	CASSQDDGSYNSPLHF	TGCGCCAGCAGCCAAGACGACGGGTCCTATAATTCACCCCTCCACTTT
-	TRBV19	large	TRBJ1-1	CASSIDRLGEENTEAFF	TGTGCCAGTAGTATAGATCGTCTAGGCGAGGAGAACACTGAAGCTTTCTTT
-	TRBV19	medium-sized	TRBJ2-1	CASSARTSYNEQFF	TGTGCCAGCTCAGCGCGGACCTCCTACAATGAGCAGTTCTTC
-	TRBV30	-	TRBJ2-7	CAWSNRAPYEQYF	TGTGCCTGGAGTAACCGGGCGCCCTACGAGCAGTACTTC
TRBD1	TRBV7-8	-	TRBJ1-2	CASSPRGGPTLYGYTF	TGTGCCAGCAGCCCGCGAGGGGGCCCCACTTTATATGGCTACACCTTC
-	TRBV19	large	TRBJ1-1	CASSKYTENTEAFF	TGTGCCAGTAGTAAATATACAGAGAACACTGAAGCTTTCTTT
TRBD1	TRBV4-1	few	TRBJ1-2	CASSQTTGGSSPNYGYTF	TGCGCCAGCAGCCAAACTACAGGGGGCTCTTCCCCTAACTATGGCTACACCTTC
TRBD1	TRBV5-4	-	TRBJ2-7	CASSPQGETTYEQYF	TGTGCCAGCAGCCCACAGGGGGAGACAACCTACGAGCAGTACTTC
-	TRBV9	-	TRBJ2-1	CASSEWGNEQFF	TGTGCCAGCAGCGAATGGGGGAATGAGCAGTTCTTC
-	TRBV15	-	TRBJ1-1	CATSREGRANTEAFF	TGTGCCACCAGCAGGGAGGGACGGGCCAACACTGAAGCTTTCTTT
TRBD1	TRBV5-1	-	TRBJ1-1	CASSHITGVNTEAFF	TGCGCCAGCAGCCATATTACAGGGGTGAACACTGAAGCTTTCTTT
-	TRBV4-2	-	TRBJ1-6	CASSQARSERASPLHF	TGTGCCAGCAGCCAGGCCCGGTCAGAGAGGGCTTCACCCCTCCACTTT
-	TRBV10-3	large	TRBJ1-1	CAISEGYTEAFF	TGTGCCATCAGTGAAGGCTACACTGAAGCTTTCTTT
-	TRBV30	medium-sized	TRBJ1-4	CAWNLEEKLFF	TGTGCCTGGAACCTAGAGGAAAAACTGTTTTTT
-	TRBV4-3	few	TRBJ1-1	CASSRFRDSGEAFF	TGCGCCAGCAGCCGCTTCCGGGACTCCGGGGAAGCTTTCTTT
-	TRBV19	medium-sized	TRBJ1-5	CASSIELQPQHF	TGTGCCAGTAGTATAGAGCTCCAGCCCCAGCATTTT
-	TRBV12-3/TRBV12-4	-	TRBJ2-1	CASSLRGAWNEQFF	TGTGCCAGCAGTTTACGGGGGGCGTGGAATGAGCAGTTCTTC
TRBD2	TRBV19	medium-sized	TRBJ2-7	CASSIEASGSYEQYF	TGTGCCAGTAGTATAGAAGCTAGCGGCTCCTACGAGCAGTACTTC
-	TRBV3-1	few	TRBJ1-1	CASLKGGGEAFF	TGTGCCAGCCTCAAAGGGGGGGGTGAAGCTTTCTTT
-	TRBV24-1	-	TRBJ1-1	CATRDRRNTEAFF	TGTGCCACCCGTGATAGGAGGAACACTGAAGCTTTCTTT
-	TRBV2	few	TRBJ1-3	CASSDVRSGNTIYF	TGTGCCAGCAGTGACGTCCGCTCTGGAAACACCATATATTTT
-	TRBV6-2/TRBV6-3	many	TRBJ1-4	CASAPGTTNEKLFF	TGTGCCAGTGCCCCGGGAACAACTAATGAAAAACTGTTTTTT